A selection of T cell receptor beta chains follows, all from one sample in a study of patients and donors after allogeneic stem cell transplantation. TCRdb fed the RT-PCR reads into MiXCR, producing one record per CDR3 protein. The data hold about a million distinct CDR3 sequences, with more than 15% observed a single time. The sequenced material came from blood, either unsorted or a sorted T cell fraction (not recorded which). The source of these receptors is a human donor who was either an allogeneic HSCT recipient or a stem cell or donor lymphocyte infusion donor (not recorded which). It is not recorded whose cells these are; they may come from a transplant donor. CDR3s include the opening cysteine and the closing phenylalanine or tryptophan.

v_call	j_call	cdr3_aa
TRBV12-3/TRBV12-4	TRBJ2-3	CASSIAGTYTDTQYF
TRBV7-9	TRBJ1-2	CASSLEYVYGYTF
TRBV27	TRBJ2-7	CASSFGANYEQYF
TRBV5-6	TRBJ2-2	CASSLDAGAPNTGELFF
TRBV15	TRBJ2-3	CATSRDTSGLADTQYF
TRBV6-1	TRBJ2-7	CASSPFVGIYEQYF
TRBV20-1	TRBJ1-5	CSARAGALNQPQHF
TRBV27	TRBJ2-5	CASREIGGQTQYF
TRBV29-1	TRBJ2-7	CSVAPRGEGEQYF
TRBV6-5	TRBJ2-3	CASSYLGSGISPDTQYF
TRBV25-1	TRBJ2-2	CASSVGQGRTGELFF
TRBV6-2/TRBV6-3	TRBJ2-7	CASKDRVREQYF
TRBV20-1	TRBJ2-1	CSATTWGRGYNEQFF
TRBV12-3/TRBV12-4	TRBJ1-1	CASSPWTGGTEAFF
TRBV20-1	TRBJ1-2	CSANLGTGDFYGYTF
TRBV5-6	TRBJ1-2	CASSPLGQGVDYGYTF
TRBV12-3/TRBV12-4	TRBJ1-3	CASRLQGLGNTIYF
TRBV27	TRBJ1-4	CASSMIGAPAGKLFF
TRBV10-3	TRBJ1-5	CAPQSPNQGLGQPQHF
TRBV19	TRBJ2-1	CASRTGTSGTSSYNEQFF
TRBV9	TRBJ2-2	CASSAGGTVNTGELFF
TRBV4-1	TRBJ1-5	CASSQDPSGGNQPQHF
TRBV12-3/TRBV12-4	TRBJ1-5	CASSPRRDRLDQPQHF
TRBV29-1	TRBJ2-1	CSGSVAGYNEQFF
TRBV5-5	TRBJ2-7	CASSLSTPAYEQYF
TRBV5-1	TRBJ2-7	CASSLAPERNGVYEQYF
TRBV3-1	TRBJ2-3	CASSPGVSHPTDTQYF
TRBV28	TRBJ2-1	CASRLGPFGEQFF
TRBV3-1	TRBJ2-1	CASSRHDTGTSGNEQFF
TRBV20-1	TRBJ2-3	CSARVLAGPSTDTQYF
TRBV12-3/TRBV12-4	TRBJ2-4	CASSLRQGSPQGKNIQYF
TRBV6-4	TRBJ1-6	CASSELQGGNSPLHF
TRBV15	TRBJ1-2	CATSFRRNYGYTF
TRBV18	TRBJ1-1	CASSAQRNTEAFF
TRBV6-1	TRBJ2-7	CASTRQSYEQYF
TRBV5-6	TRBJ2-1	CASSLAGGASNEQFF
TRBV4-1	TRBJ2-3	CASSQDKGPVTDTQYF
TRBV19	TRBJ1-6	CGTSGSYNSPLHF
TRBV4-2	TRBJ1-2	CASSQADGNYGYTF
TRBV11-1	TRBJ2-3	CASSPPRAGYKKPTDTQYF
TRBV10-3	TRBJ2-1	CAISERAMDSHNEQFF
TRBV7-9	TRBJ1-4	CASSSTSTNEKLFF
TRBV6-1	TRBJ1-1	CASSRDRGLTEAFF